These 18 T cell receptor beta chains came from one sample sequenced in a study of cytotoxic CD8 clonotypes in ibrutinib-treated CLL. TCRdb's copy holds only in-frame clones and misses some; the assay was immunoSEQ multiplex PCR. The sample shows some 300,000 clones, around four fifths of them seen only once. The source material was PBMCs, sampled before ibrutinib treatment. These receptors were obtained from a human donor with chronic lymphocytic leukemia.

This chain joins TRBV7-2 and TRBJ2-3; 9 bases are shared with TRBD2. The CDR3 has 15 amino acids. Per the germline V gene, CDR1 is SGHTA and CDR2 is FQGNSA. Trimming took 3 bases from V and 4 from J; bases not matched to a gene: 5. The CDR3 sequence is CASSFPLAGSDTQYF. CDR3 coding DNA: TGTGCCAGCAGCTTCCCCCTAGCGGGGTCAGATACGCAGTATTTT.

The V gene is TRBV15, the J gene TRBJ2-7; 10 bases line up with TRBD1. The CDR3 runs to 16 residues. Germline trimming cut 6 bases from V and 0 bases from J; bases unmatched to any gene: 8. CDR1 LNHNV and CDR2 YYDKDF come from the germline V gene (reference sequence). The CDR3 DNA sequence: TGTGCCACCAGTCTCAAATGGACAGGGGGCTCCTACGAGCAGTACTTC. It yields the protein CATSLKWTGGSYEQYF.

The chain couples TRBV27 to TRBJ1-6, with D unclear. The CDR3 is made up of 13 amino acids. Germline values: CDR1 MNHEY, CDR2 SMNVEV (reference sequence). V was pared by 4 bases and J by 10 bases, with 11 bases between. CDR3: CASSSEYISPLHF. As DNA, the CDR3 is TGTGCCAGCAGTTCGGAGTATATCTCACCCCTCCACTTT.

The chain has TRBV29-1 and TRBJ2-2; the D is unclear. With 4 bases removed from V and 2 bases from J, the gap between germline ends came to 11 bases. This CDR3 is built from 14 residues. Germline CDR1 reads SQVTM; CDR2 reads ANQGSEA. This CDR3 reads CSVGHSLNTGELFF. CDR3 nucleotide sequence: TGCAGCGTTGGGCACAGCCTTAACACCGGGGAGCTGTTTTTT.

This chain connects TRBV19 to TRBJ2-7; 11 positions match TRBD2. The length of the CDR3 is 14 residues. Germline V gene sequence: CDR1 LNHDA, CDR2 SQIVND (reference sequence). V shed 6 bases, J shed 1 base, and the junction held 2 bases outside the gene matches. CDR3 region: CASSRTSGSYEQYF. The DNA for the CDR3 is TGTGCCAGTAGCCGGACTAGCGGGTCCTACGAGCAGTACTTC.

This clone was detected once. J is TRBJ2-1 and V is TRBV6-5; possibly TRBD1 or TRBD2 for D (5 bases each). Germline V CDR1 and CDR2: MNHEY, SVGAGI. The CDR3 has 14 amino acids. The germline V and J ends were trimmed by 0 bases and 12 bases, with 15 bases remaining between them. This chain's CDR3 is CASSYSNPGTGQFF. In DNA form, the CDR3 reads TGTGCCAGCAGTTACTCGAATCCAGGGACGGGGCAGTTCTTC.

This clone was seen a handful of times. This chain uses TRBV6-1 with TRBJ1-2; D possibly corresponds to TRBD1 (5 bases). This CDR3 contains 14 residues. CDR1 is MNHNS, CDR2 SASEGT, per germline. V gave up 2 bases and J gave up 11 bases, with 18 bases separating them. The CDR3 DNA follows: TGTGCCAGCAGTGAACTCGACACGGCCCCAGGGTACACCTTC. Amino acids: CASSELDTAPGYTF.

The chain combines TRBV15 with TRBJ2-7, with TRBD2 matching over 11 bases. The J call may be wrong; the DNA end is better matched by TRBJ2-4. The CDR3 contains 15 residues. CDR1 LNHNV and CDR2 YYDKDF come from the germline V gene (reference sequence). The CDR3 region is CATSREGTSGLIQYF. In DNA form, the CDR3 reads TGTGCCACCAGCAGAGAAGGGACTAGCGGTCTCATTCAGTACTTC.

This clone was picked up one time. The chain uses TRBV7-3 and TRBJ1-1, with no clear D. The CDR3 loop spans 13 amino acids. CDR1 SGHTA and CDR2 FQGTGA come from the germline V gene. Trimming shortened V by 5 bases and J by 7 bases, and 14 bases separated the two germline ends. The CDR3 loop is CASSAGQYGEAFF. CDR3 bases: TGTGCCAGCAGCGCCGGGCAGTACGGTGAAGCTTTCTTT.

The chain employs TRBV4-3 and TRBJ2-1; 8 bases line up with TRBD2. Unmatched junction bases numbered 1, after V lost 0 bases and J lost 3 bases. This CDR3 spans 15 amino acids. Germline loops: CDR1 LGHNA, CDR2 YSLEER. The CDR3 loop is CASSQDAGGYNEQFF. For the CDR3, the DNA is TGCGCCAGCAGCCAAGACGCGGGAGGCTACAATGAGCAGTTCTTC.

The rearrangement links TRBV7-7 to TRBJ2-3; 8 nucleotides match TRBD1. This CDR3 has 15 amino acids. CDR1 and CDR2 from the germline V gene are SSHAT and FNYEAQ (reference sequence). The J segment lost 3 bases and the V segment lost 5 bases, leaving 7 bases of the junction unmatched. CDR3 region: CASSKDRAGTDTQYF. CDR3 in DNA: TGTGCCAGCAGCAAGGACAGGGCTGGGACAGATACGCAGTATTTT.

The CDR3 here is CAWSGLAGVYSTDTQYF. The CDR3 nucleotides read TGTGCCTGGAGTGGACTAGCGGGAGTATACAGCACAGATACGCAGTATTTT. The chain has TRBV30 and TRBJ2-3; TRBD2 aligns across 12 bases. V was pared by 1 base and J by 0 bases, with 5 bases of the junction left unmatched. The CDR3 has 17 residues. The germline V gene has CDR1 GTSNPN and CDR2 SVGIG (reference sequence).

This clone was found once. CDR3 amino acids: CASEVGVSKGGSTDTQYF. In DNA, the CDR3 is TGTGCCAGCGAGGTTGGTGTGAGCAAGGGAGGTAGCACAGATACGCAGTATTTT. The chain uses TRBV7-8 and TRBJ2-3; perhaps TRBD2 as D (6 bases). Trimming cost V 8 bases and J 0 bases, with 24 bases left between them. Per the germline V gene, CDR1 is SGHVS and CDR2 is FQNEAQ. This CDR3 has 18 amino acids.

The gene calls are TRBV4-1 and TRBJ2-7, with TRBD2 matching over 10 bases. Germline V CDR1 and CDR2: MGHRA, YSYEKL. V dropped 0 bases and J dropped 5; count of bases not matched to a gene: 4. The CDR3 runs to 15 residues. The CDR3 region is CASSQDGLAGDEQYF. DNA for the CDR3: TGCGCCAGCAGCCAAGACGGGCTAGCGGGAGACGAGCAGTACTTC.

This chain joins TRBV6-6 and TRBJ2-7; 7 bases match TRBD2. Trimming cost V 5 bases and J 6 bases; bases outside gene matches: 13. CDR3 length: 15 amino acids. The germline CDR1 and CDR2 sequences are MNHNY and SVGAGI (reference sequence). The CDR3 DNA sequence: TGTGCCAGCAGTCCTTTACCGGGACTATTATCCGAGCAGTACTTC. Residues: CASSPLPGLLSEQYF.

This clone was seen a few times. This rearrangement joins TRBV9 to TRBJ1-4; 7 positions agree with TRBD1. CDR3 length equals 15 residues. J gave up 0 bases and V 4 bases, and 3 bases lay outside the gene matches. Germline assignment: CDR1 SGDLS and CDR2 YYNGEE. The CDR3 reads CASSKQGATNEKLFF. The CDR3, as DNA: TGTGCCAGCAGCAAGCAGGGGGCAACTAATGAAAAACTGTTTTTT.

The chain links TRBV5-1 to TRBJ2-1; 8 bases line up with TRBD2. This CDR3 is 17 amino acids long. Germline loops: CDR1 SGHRS, CDR2 YFSETQ. Trimming at V came to 0 bases and at J to 5 bases, leaving 10 bases not matched to a gene. CDR3 in DNA: TGCGCCAGCAGCTTGGTGTTAGCGGGATCTCCCGACAATGAGCAGTTCTTC. Protein product: CASSLVLAGSPDNEQFF.

This CDR3 reads CASSPDRIAQFF. The CDR3, as DNA: TGCGCCAGCAGCCCAGACAGGATCGCGCAGTTCTTC. The genes are TRBV4-3 and TRBJ2-1; D is perhaps TRBD1 (6 bases). Germline assignment: CDR1 LGHNA and CDR2 YSLEER. This CDR3 has 12 residues. Deletions cut 4 bases from V and 12 bases from J, with 13 bases between.